The 21 T cell receptor beta chains presented below share a single source sample, sequenced in a study of human T cells and chemical hapten exposure. TCRdb re-analysed the RACE reads in MiXCR, keeping a single row per CDR3 protein. Among tens of thousands of distinct CDR3 sequences, approximately 35% were seen once, and the ten largest hold roughly 9.8%. Time point indicated: patch test 1, 2 weeks after DPC sensitization. As for treatment: therapeutic diphenylcyclopropenone sensitization with weekly scalp DPC. The sample in question was whole blood, obtained in connection with sensitization to the hapten diphenylcyclopropenone (DPC). Source of these receptors: a man aged 40-49 years with alopecia areata. Some clones in this sample may be carry-over from other donors' samples.

This chain links TRBV12-3 or TRBV12-4 with TRBJ2-1, with TRBD2 matching 10 bases. There are 15 residues in the CDR3. Trimming took 8 bases from V and 3 from J; bases not matched to a gene: 7. The CDR3 nucleotides read TGTGCCAGCTCCGGCGGGACTAGCGACTACAATGAGCAGTTCTTC. It translates to CASSGGTSDYNEQFF.

This clonotype appeared a few times. The chain has TRBV12-3 or TRBV12-4 and TRBJ2-6; a possible D gene is TRBD2 (6 bases). V was cut by 10 bases and J by 4 bases, with 14 bases left in between. CDR3 length equals 14 residues. DNA of the CDR3: TGTGCCATCGACCGGGGGACGGGGGCCAACGTCCTGACTTTC. Translated: CAIDRGTGANVLTF.

V is TRBV27 and J is TRBJ2-1; D is undetermined. The V and J ends lost 8 bases and 5 bases respectively, with 16 bases between them. The CDR3 runs to 14 residues. Germline CDR1 MNHEY, CDR2 SMNVEV (reference sequence). CDR3 in amino acids: CASLSPERNNEQFF. For the CDR3, the DNA is TGTGCCAGCCTCTCCCCGGAGCGAAACAATGAGCAGTTCTTC.

The chain has TRBV4-1 and TRBJ2-7; 7 bases agree with TRBD2. Germline V gene lookup returns CDR1 MGHRA and CDR2 YSYEKL. The CDR3 sequence is 16 residues long. Losses at the gene ends were 3 bases for V and 2 bases for J; bases not matched to a gene: 10. CDR3 loop: CASSQVGGGPPYEQYF. CDR3 sequence (DNA): TGCGCCAGCAGCCAGGTCGGCGGGGGTCCCCCCTACGAGCAGTACTTC.

The V gene is TRBV7-9, the J gene TRBJ1-4; D uncertain. This CDR3 spans 12 amino acids. Germline-derived CDR1 and CDR2 are SEHNR and FQNEAQ (reference sequence). V gave up 1 base and J gave up 8 bases, with 5 bases separating them. This CDR3 is CASSLGGEKLFF. The CDR3 nucleotides read TGTGCCAGCAGCTTAGGAGGGGAAAAACTGTTTTTT.

V usage is TRBV28 and J usage is TRBJ1-4; D remains unclear. Trimming took 4 bases from V and 10 from J, leaving 19 bases between them. Germline V gene data show CDR1 as MDHEN and CDR2 as SYDVKM. CDR3 length: 15 residues. The CDR3 nucleotides read TGTGCCAGCAGTTCTATGGGCGCAGGAGAGGGAAAACTGTTTTTT. Its protein is CASSSMGAGEGKLFF. The entire variable domain, with the rest obtained from reference TRBV28 and TRBJ1-4, is as follows: DVKVTQSSRYLVKRTGEKVFLECVQDMDHENMFWYRQDPGLGLRLIYFSYDVKMKEKGDIPEGYSVSREKKERFSLILESASTNQTSMYLCASSSMGAGEGKLFFGSGTQLSVL.

V and J are TRBV5-4 and TRBJ1-1; D may be TRBD1 (5 bases). Trimming stripped 0 bases from V and 11 bases from J, with 17 bases between. The CDR3 has 14 amino acids. Germline lookup yields CDR1 SGHNT and CDR2 YYREEE (reference sequence). The CDR3, as DNA: TGTGCCAGCAGCTTGGTGGGGGAACACGCCGAGGCTTTCTTT. It translates to CASSLVGEHAEAFF.

The chain recombines TRBV27 with TRBJ2-5; D might be TRBD2 (7 bases). CDR1 is MNHEY and CDR2 is SMNVEV in the germline V gene (reference sequence). Deletions cut 1 base from V and 5 bases from J, with 11 bases between. The CDR3 contains 14 residues. CDR3 nucleotides: TGTGCCAGCAGTTTATACGGGGGGCGTGAGACCCAGTACTTC. Translated: CASSLYGGRETQYF.

V usage is TRBV12-3 or TRBV12-4 and J usage is TRBJ1-4; D is perhaps TRBD1 (6 bases). The CDR3 runs 16 residues. With 4 bases removed from V and 4 bases from J, the gap between germline ends came to 16 bases. CDR3: CASSSLTGSGNEKLFF. Written as DNA, the CDR3 is TGTGCCAGCAGTTCCCTCACAGGGTCTGGTAATGAAAAACTGTTTTTT.

The V and J genes are TRBV7-2 and TRBJ2-3; 7 nucleotides match TRBD2. Trimming removed 1 base from V and 3 bases from J; junction bases left unmatched: 7. The CDR3 spans 16 residues. Germline V gene lookup returns CDR1 SGHTA and CDR2 FQGNSA. Here the CDR3 reads CASSLEAGRGTDTQYF. CDR3 bases: TGTGCCAGCAGCTTAGAAGCGGGAAGAGGGACAGATACGCAGTATTTT. Together with reference TRBV7-2 and TRBJ2-3, the CDR3 gives the full variable domain: GAGVSQSPSNKVTEKGKDVELRCDPISGHTALYWYRQSLGQGLEFLIYFQGNSAPDKSGLPSDRFSAERTGGSVSTLTIQRTQQEDSAVYLCASSLEAGRGTDTQYFGPGTRLTVL.

Points on this clonotype: Germline and junction disagree at one end, which may indicate a read error. CDR3 protein: CASSLRLNTETFF. CDR3 nucleotide sequence: TGTGCCAGCAGCTTACGCCTGAACACTGAAACTTTCTTT. The chain carries TRBV5-8 and TRBJ1-1; D gene ambiguous. Per germline, CDR1 SGHTS and CDR2 YDEGEE. The CDR3 spans 13 residues.

The V and J genes are TRBV12-3 or TRBV12-4 and TRBJ2-7, with no clear D. This CDR3 is built from 14 residues. V lost 6 bases and J lost 1, with 13 bases in between. Here the CDR3 reads CASSHLYGSYEQYF. DNA for the CDR3: TGTGCCAGCAGCCATCTATATGGTTCCTACGAGCAGTACTTC.

The table lists this clonotype with a few counts. The V call is TRBV28, the J call TRBJ1-1, with 7 bases lining up with TRBD1. The germline CDR1 and CDR2 sequences are MDHEN and SYDVKM. The V gene end was trimmed by 5 bases and the J gene end by 5 bases; junction bases not matched to a gene: 8. This CDR3 has 14 amino acids. The CDR3 nucleotides are TGTGCCAGCAGTACCCAACAGGGGAGGACTGAAGCTTTCTTT. Translating it yields CASSTQQGRTEAFF.

The chain joins TRBV12-3 or TRBV12-4 to TRBJ2-1; D is ambiguous. This CDR3 has 14 residues. V shed 3 bases and J shed 0 bases, with 6 bases lying between them. CDR3 protein: CASSFSSSYNEQFF. CDR3 bases: TGTGCCAGCAGTTTTTCCAGCTCCTACAATGAGCAGTTCTTC.

Only a few counts were recorded for this clonotype. J is TRBJ1-4 and V is TRBV18; no clear D. Germline V gene data show CDR1 as KGHSH and CDR2 as LQKENI. The CDR3 contains 16 residues. The V gene lost 0 bases and the J gene lost 2 bases, with 10 bases spanning the gap. The CDR3 nucleotides read TGTGCCAGCTCACCACCGGTTGGCACGACTAATGAAAAACTGTTTTTT. Its translation is CASSPPVGTTNEKLFF.

The chain joins TRBV12-3 or TRBV12-4 to TRBJ1-1; D might be TRBD1 (5 bases). The CDR3 extends over 13 amino acids. The V end lost 1 base, the J end lost 4 bases, and 7 bases lay between the germline ends. The CDR3 DNA reads as TGTGCCAGCAGTTTAGGGCAGGGCACTGAAGCTTTCTTT. Protein sequence: CASSLGQGTEAFF.

The chain combines TRBV24-1 with TRBJ1-1, with TRBD1 matching over 9 bases. Trimming at V came to 5 bases and at J to 3 bases, leaving 0 bases not matched to a gene. CDR1 and CDR2 from the germline V gene are KGHDR and SFDVKD. The length of the CDR3 is 13 residues. The CDR3 coding sequence is TGTGCCACCAGTGGACAGGGGGACACTGAAGCTTTCTTT. It encodes CATSGQGDTEAFF.

This clonotype was recorded a few times. CDR3 in amino acids: CASSPATGPEQYF. In DNA, the CDR3 is TGTGCCAGCAGTCCCGCGACAGGGCCCGAGCAGTACTTC. The V and J genes are TRBV28 and TRBJ2-7; 7 nucleotides match TRBD1. V was pared by 5 bases and J by 6 bases, with 7 bases of the junction left unmatched. Germline-derived CDR1 and CDR2 are MDHEN and SYDVKM. CDR3 length equals 13 residues.

This clonotype has only a few counts. This chain joins TRBV5-5 and TRBJ2-1; 9 bases match TRBD1. The CDR3 covers 16 residues. Unmatched junction bases numbered 13, after V lost 3 bases and J lost 9 bases. Germline V gene data show CDR1 as SGHKS and CDR2 as YYEKEE (reference sequence). The CDR3 DNA reads as TGTGCCAGCAGCTCCAACGACAGGGGGAAGGGCCTTGAGCAGTTCTTC. It codes for CASSSNDRGKGLEQFF.

This clonotype was detected a few times. The chain employs TRBV20-1 and TRBJ2-1; 14 nucleotides align to TRBD2. The CDR3 is made up of 17 amino acids. In germline, CDR1 is DFQATT, CDR2 SNEGSKA (reference sequence). V was pared by 0 bases and J by 10 bases, with 11 bases of the junction left unmatched. The CDR3 loop is CSARDSSFGLAGGEQFF. CDR3 coding DNA: TGCAGTGCTAGAGATAGTAGTTTCGGACTAGCGGGAGGAGAGCAGTTCTTC.

The chain combines TRBV3-1 with TRBJ1-2; TRBD1 matches at 9 bases. Germline CDR1 reads LGHDT; CDR2 reads YNNKEL (reference sequence). CDR3 length: 13 amino acids. V lost 4 bases to trimming and J lost 8 bases; unmatched junction nucleotides: 5. Here the CDR3 DNA reads TGTGCCAGCAGCCCGGGACAGGGAAGGGGCTACACCTTC. It translates to CASSPGQGRGYTF. Filled out from reference TRBV3-1 and TRBJ1-2, the complete variable domain reads DTAVSQTPKYLVTQMGNDKSIKCEQNLGHDTMYWYKQDSKKFLKIMFSYNNKELIINETVPNRFSPKSPDKAHLNLHINSLELGDSAVYFCASSPGQGRGYTFGSGTRLTVV.